This T cell receptor beta chain was sequenced for a study of blood T cell repertoires in COVID-19. Study at large: PBMCs, B-cell-depleted T cells, or T cells were the source of the cDNA or gDNA that made up the material.

Profiled with immunoSEQ multiplex PCR; TCRdb holds only in-frame clones, not every one. Of about 270,000 clones in the sample, 70% to 90% are singletons; the top ten hold more than 0.95%. V shed 0 bases and J shed 3 bases, with 27 bases lying between them. The germline gives CDR1 MRHNA, CDR2 SNTAGT. The CDR3 is 20 amino acids. The clonotype comes from a middle-aged woman with acute COVID-19. Sequencing was done on a sample of PBMCs or T cells enriched from blood (not recorded which). The rearrangement uses TRBV6-4 and TRBJ2-7, with D tentatively TRBD2 (5 bases). The CDR3 region has the DNA TGTGCCAGCAGTGACTCGAGAATTTCGGTCGGGAATTTCCGATACTACGAGCAGTACGTC. Protein sequence: CASSDSRISVGNFRYYEQYV.